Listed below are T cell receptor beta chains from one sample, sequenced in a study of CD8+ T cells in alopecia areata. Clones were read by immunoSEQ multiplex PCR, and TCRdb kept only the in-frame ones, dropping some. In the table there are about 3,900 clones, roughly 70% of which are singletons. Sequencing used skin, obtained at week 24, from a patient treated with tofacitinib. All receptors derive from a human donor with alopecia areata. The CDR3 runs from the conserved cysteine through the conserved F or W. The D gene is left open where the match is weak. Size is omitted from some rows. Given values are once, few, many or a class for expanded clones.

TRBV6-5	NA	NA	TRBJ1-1	CASSYSGKDTEAFF	TGTGCCAGCAGTTACTCGGGCAAGGACACTGAAGCTTTCTTT
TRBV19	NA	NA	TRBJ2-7	CASSLRQAGFYEQYF	TGTGCCAGTAGTCTTCGACAGGCCGGGTTTTACGAGCAGTACTTC
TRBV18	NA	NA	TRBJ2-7	CASSPETDYYEQYF	TGTGCCAGCTCACCAGAAACAGATTACTACGAGCAGTACTTC
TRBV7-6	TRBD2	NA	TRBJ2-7	CASSLVSSGGAYEQYF	TGTGCCAGCAGCTTAGTCTCTAGCGGGGGGGCCTACGAGCAGTACTTC
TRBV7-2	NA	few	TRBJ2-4	CASSLMTGRKNIQYF	TGTGCCAGCAGCTTAATGACAGGCAGGAAGAACATTCAGTACTTC
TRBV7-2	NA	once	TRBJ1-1	CASSFGPVTEAFF	TGTGCCAGCAGCTTTGGTCCAGTCACTGAAGCTTTCTTT
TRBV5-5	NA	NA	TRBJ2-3	CASSWGGTDTQYF	TGTGCCAGCAGCTGGGGAGGCACAGATACGCAGTATTTT
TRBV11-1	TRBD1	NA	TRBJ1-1	CASSYPQGVRTEAFF	TGTGCCAGCAGCTACCCGCAGGGGGTTAGGACTGAAGCTTTCTTT
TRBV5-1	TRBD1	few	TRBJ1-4	CASSTGTGGGGAEKLFF	TGCGCCAGCAGCACTGGGACAGGGGGCGGCGGAGCCGAAAAACTGTTTTTT
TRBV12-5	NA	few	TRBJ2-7	CASGFLGVRIDEQYF	TGTGCTAGTGGTTTCTTGGGGGTAAGAATCGACGAGCAGTACTTC
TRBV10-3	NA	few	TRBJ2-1	CATQQENEQFF	TGTGCCACCCAACAGGAGAATGAGCAGTTCTTC
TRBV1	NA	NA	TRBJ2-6	CTSSHGSLCTSRANVLTF	TGCACCAGCAGTCACGGTAGTTTGTGCACAAGTCGGGCCAACGTCCTGACTTTC
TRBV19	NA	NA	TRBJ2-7	CASSLQGAYGQYF	TGTGCCAGTAGTTTACAGGGAGCCTACGGTCAGTACTTC
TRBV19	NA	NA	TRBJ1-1	CASSIDSKRVGERNTEAFF	TGTGCCAGTAGTATAGATTCAAAGAGGGTTGGGGAGAGGAACACTGAAGCTTTCTTT
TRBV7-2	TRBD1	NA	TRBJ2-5	CASRRDRQETQYF	TGTGCCAGCCGCCGGGACAGACAAGAGACCCAGTACTTC
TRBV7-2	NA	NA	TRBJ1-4	CASSPTGTINEKLFF	TGTGCCAGCAGCCCAACCGGGACGATTAATGAAAAACTGTTTTTT